This T cell receptor (beta chain) originates from a study of T cell responses to AZD1222 COVID-19 vaccine. Generated by immunoSEQ multiplex PCR, the TCRdb table keeps only in-frame clones and is missing some. The data show about 130,000 clones, over 75% seen once. V lost 8 bases, J lost 7 bases, and 15 bases lay in between. The CDR3 contains 14 residues. Germline V CDR1 and CDR2: SNHLY, FYNNEI. This sequence was found in an adult in good health. This specimen consisted of peripheral blood, obtained on day 0 of AZD1222 vaccination. This chain links TRBV2 with TRBJ1-6, with D hard to call. The CDR3 is CASSPENTNSPLHF. The CDR3 nucleotides read TGTGCCAGCTCCCCAGAGAACACCAATTCACCCCTCCACTTT.